The clone carrying this TCR beta chain came up a few times. Sequencing used immunoSEQ multiplex PCR; TCRdb keeps in-frame clones, though not all of them. The table records 2 million to 2.5 million clones, approximately 93% of them present only once. From germline, CDR1 is SEHNR and CDR2 FQNEAQ (reference sequence). This CDR3 spans 13 amino acids. V shed 8 bases, J shed 6 bases, and the junction held 7 bases outside the gene matches. This entry belongs to a study of shared clonotypes between healthy human individuals. CD4+ cells yielded CD45RA+ naive and CD45RA-negative memory subsets. The chain uses TRBV7-9 and TRBJ2-7; 10 nucleotides match TRBD1. The sample was naive CD4+ T cells from PBMCs. Subset: CD45RA+ positively selected. The source is a man in his late teens or twenties in good health. Some clones in this sample may be carry-over from other donors' samples. The CDR3 here is CASGRDRGGEQYF. DNA for the CDR3: TGTGCCAGCGGCAGGGACAGGGGCGGCGAGCAGTACTTC.